Below, 21 T cell receptor beta chains from the same sample are listed, as sequenced in a study of T cell repertoires in cytomegalovirus infection. No antigen has been identified for these receptors. In TCRdb, the reads were re-called with MiXCR into one record per CDR3 protein. The repertoire has about 830,000 distinct CDR3 sequences, approximately 30% of them found once; the top ten carry over 10%. The starting material was cultured CD8+ T cells from PBMCs, obtained from culture after CMV antigen stimulation. The receptors derive from a human donor in good health (CMV status not recorded). Some clones in this sample may be carry-over from other donors' samples.

This clonotype turned up a few times. V gene TRBV6-6 combines with J gene TRBJ2-7; D perhaps matches TRBD2 (7 bases). The CDR3 consists of 12 residues. Germline V gives CDR1 MNHNY, CDR2 SVGAGI (reference sequence). V was cut by 6 bases and J by 5 bases, with 11 bases left in between. In DNA form, the CDR3 reads TGTGCCAGCAGCAAAGGGGGGGACGAGCAGTACGTC. Its translation: CASSKGGDEQYV.

This clonotype occurred a few times. The chain carries TRBV7-9 and TRBJ2-7, with TRBD2 matching over 9 bases. Germline V gives CDR1 SEHNR, CDR2 FQNEAQ (reference sequence). Losses at the gene ends were 5 bases for V and 4 bases for J; bases not matched to a gene: 9. The CDR3 totals 15 residues. In nucleotides, the CDR3 is TGTGCCAGCAGCCCAAGTGCGGGGGGGCCTTACGAGCAGTACGTC. It codes for CASSPSAGGPYEQYV.

The rearrangement uses TRBV20-1 and TRBJ1-2; D unclear. This CDR3 has 13 residues. Trimming stripped 0 bases from V and 8 bases from J, with 13 bases between. Germline CDR1 is DFQATT and CDR2 is SNEGSKA (reference sequence). The CDR3: CSARDPEVGGYTF. DNA for the CDR3: TGCAGTGCTAGAGATCCCGAGGTCGGCGGCTACACCTTC.

This rearrangement joins TRBV12-5 to TRBJ1-1; possible D gene TRBD1, 5 bases. Germline loops: CDR1 LGHNT, CDR2 FRNRAP. The CDR3 totals 13 residues. V was cut by 5 bases and J by 1 base, with 8 bases left in between. The CDR3 DNA is TGTGCTAGTGGTACCAGGGCGAACACTGAAGCTTTCTTT. Translated: CASGTRANTEAFF.

For the CDR3, the DNA is TGTGCCACCAGCAGGGGCACCGGACGTCTCTTCTACGAGCAGTACTTC. Protein: CATSRGTGRLFYEQYF. The chain has TRBV15 and TRBJ2-7; D remains ambiguous. Trimming took off 3 bases at V and 3 bases at J, with 18 bases between the two ends. The CDR3 has 16 amino acids. Germline assignment: CDR1 LNHNV and CDR2 YYDKDF (reference sequence).

In this sample, this clonotype turned up many times. The CDR3 spells CASSPPPGPGNTEAFF. In DNA form, the CDR3 reads TGTGCCAGCAGCCCCCCTCCGGGGCCCGGGAACACTGAAGCTTTCTTT. The rearrangement links TRBV7-2 to TRBJ1-1; a weak D match, TRBD1 (5 bases). The CDR3 is made up of 16 amino acids. V lost 5 bases, J lost 1 base, and 17 bases lay in between. Germline CDR1 SGHTA, CDR2 FQGNSA. Filled out from reference TRBV7-2 and TRBJ1-1, the complete variable domain reads GAGVSQSPSNKVTEKGKDVELRCDPISGHTALYWYRQSLGQGLEFLIYFQGNSAPDKSGLPSDRFSAERTGGSVSTLTIQRTQQEDSAVYLCASSPPPGPGNTEAFFGQGTRLTVV.

This clonotype was picked up many times. The chain uses TRBV7-6 and TRBJ2-1, with 7 bases identical to TRBD1. The CDR3 is made up of 12 amino acids. CDR1 is SGHVS, CDR2 FNYEAQ, per germline. V was clipped by 4 bases and J by 7 bases; unmatched bases: 1. The CDR3 DNA sequence: TGTGCCAGCAGCTCGACAGGGAATGAGCAGTTCTTC. Translating gives CASSSTGNEQFF.

V usage is TRBV5-1 and J usage is TRBJ2-1; TRBD1 agrees at 10 bases. The V gene's germline CDR1 is SGHRS and CDR2 YFSETQ. The CDR3 runs to 16 residues. V lost 2 bases and J lost 8; bases outside the gene matches: 10. The CDR3 is CASSFPGTGVSDEQFF. CDR3 nucleotides: TGCGCCAGCAGCTTTCCCGGGACAGGGGTTTCCGATGAGCAGTTCTTC.

This clonotype was picked up a small number of times. This sequence joins TRBV7-9 and TRBJ1-2; D gene unclear. CDR1 is SEHNR and CDR2 is FQNEAQ in the germline V gene (reference sequence). With 0 bases removed from V and 6 bases from J, the gap between germline ends came to 11 bases. The CDR3 extends over 14 amino acids. The CDR3 here is CASSLAPPKDGYTF. CDR3 nucleotide sequence: TGTGCCAGCAGCTTAGCTCCTCCAAAGGATGGCTACACCTTC.

There are a few counts of this clonotype. The CDR3 reads CATLLRDSSNEQFF. CDR3 nucleotides: TGTGCCACCTTGCTCCGGGACAGTTCCAATGAGCAGTTCTTC. This chain joins TRBV24-1 and TRBJ2-1; 7 bases are shared with TRBD1. CDR1 is KGHDR, CDR2 SFDVKD, per germline. V lost 9 bases, J lost 6 bases, and 10 bases stayed unmatched. The CDR3 covers 14 residues.

V usage is TRBV27 and J usage is TRBJ2-1, with D maybe TRBD1 (5 bases). CDR1 and CDR2 from the germline V gene are MNHEY and SMNVEV (reference sequence). Trimming removed 6 bases from V and 2 bases from J, with 14 bases in between. The CDR3 loop spans 15 amino acids. The CDR3 spells CASSLNPGPYNEQFF. CDR3 nucleotide sequence: TGTGCCAGCAGCCTGAATCCAGGGCCCTACAATGAGCAGTTCTTC.

V is TRBV7-6 and J is TRBJ2-7, with 8 bases aligning to TRBD1. Germline trimming cut 5 bases from V and 2 bases from J; bases unmatched to any gene: 5. CDR3 length: 14 residues. Germline assignment: CDR1 SGHVS and CDR2 FNYEAQ. CDR3 loop: CASSGQGAPYEQYV. The CDR3 region has the DNA TGTGCCAGCAGCGGCCAGGGGGCCCCCTACGAGCAGTACGTC.

This chain uses TRBV6-6 with TRBJ1-6; D ambiguous. Trimming stripped 0 bases from V and 6 bases from J, with 15 bases between. The germline gives CDR1 MNHNY, CDR2 SVGAGI (reference sequence). The CDR3 covers 17 residues. CDR3 DNA sequence: TGTGCCAGCAGTTACTCAGTTTTGCCAGAATTTAATTCACCCCTCCACTTT. Translating gives CASSYSVLPEFNSPLHF.

This clonotype has just a few counts. The genes are TRBV5-1 and TRBJ2-7; D is unresolved. Germline V CDR1 and CDR2: SGHRS, YFSETQ. Deletions cut 4 bases from V and 4 bases from J, with 15 bases between. This CDR3 is 14 amino acids long. The CDR3 nucleotides read TGCGCCAGCAGCCCCCTGGACGGAATTTACGAGCAGTACTTC. Translating gives CASSPLDGIYEQYF.

This clonotype has just a few counts. The chain employs TRBV3-1 and TRBJ1-4; no reliable D call. The CDR3 is 16 amino acids. Trimming cost V 6 bases and J 2 bases, with 16 bases left between them. CDR1 and CDR2 (germline): LGHDT, YNNKEL (reference sequence). Written as DNA, the CDR3 is TGTGCCAGCAGGGGAGCTGAAGGGAGGACTAATGAAAAACTGTTTTTT. It is translated as CASRGAEGRTNEKLFF.

A note on this clonotype: The germline gene is not matched at one end of the junction; a read error may be the cause. This CDR3 is CANSFLLTSDRATNYGYTF. Written as DNA, the CDR3 is TGTGCCAACAGTTTCCTTCTGACCTCCGACAGGGCCACTAACTATGGCTACACCTTC. The V and J genes are TRBV6-2 or TRBV6-3 and TRBJ1-2; 7 bases map to TRBD1. Germline assignment: CDR1 MNHEY and CDR2 SVGEGT. This CDR3 comprises 19 residues.

This clonotype was observed a few times. The chain is built from TRBV12-3 or TRBV12-4 and TRBJ2-3; 9 positions agree with TRBD1. Trimming at V came to 4 bases and at J to 2 bases, leaving 13 bases not matched to a gene. This CDR3 is built from 18 residues. CDR3 DNA: TGTGCCAGCAGTTCGGGACAGGGAATGGTCCGGAACACAGATACGCAGTATTTT. This translates into CASSSGQGMVRNTDTQYF.

This clonotype was counted ten times or more. The chain joins TRBV19 to TRBJ2-1; D is perhaps TRBD2 (5 bases). Trimming left V 2 bases short and J 3 bases short, with 14 bases between. CDR1 is LNHDA, CDR2 SQIVND, per germline (reference sequence). CDR3 length: 16 amino acids. The CDR3 DNA follows: TGTGCCAGTAGTATAAAGGGAGTCGGGATCTACAATGAGCAGTTCTTC. Protein: CASSIKGVGIYNEQFF.

The gene calls are TRBV6-2 or TRBV6-3 and TRBJ2-3; the D gene is possibly TRBD1 (6 bases). Germline assignment: CDR1 MNHEY and CDR2 SVGEGT. This CDR3 contains 13 residues. Between the trimmed V and J ends, which lost 5 bases and 13 bases, there was a span of 19 bases. The chain's CDR3 is CASSRYTGMDEYF. The CDR3 nucleotides are TGTGCCAGCAGTCGCTATACAGGGATGGATGAGTATTTT.

Concerning this clonotype itself: A much larger clone differs from this one at a single base, so this may be a read error. This chain uses TRBV7-8 with TRBJ1-1; D is uncertain. This CDR3 region has 16 residues. V lost 3 bases and J 0 bases, leaving 14 bases between the germline ends. The germline V gene encodes CDR1 SGHVS and CDR2 FQNEAQ. In DNA, the CDR3 is TGTGCCAGCAGCTTCATCGAACAGAGATTGAACACTGAAGCTTTCTTT. Protein product: CASSFIEQRLNTEAFF.

This clonotype turned up a few times. This chain uses TRBV7-6 with TRBJ1-4; the match to TRBD1 covers 9 bases. CDR3 length: 17 amino acids. Looked up from germline, CDR1 is SGHVS and CDR2 is FNYEAQ. Trimming cost V 8 bases and J 3 bases; bases outside gene matches: 13. The CDR3 sequence: CASASGQGRLANEKLFF. The CDR3 region has the DNA TGTGCCAGCGCTTCTGGACAGGGGCGATTGGCTAATGAAAAACTGTTTTTT.